This TCR beta chain was profiled in a study of cytomegalovirus exposure and HLA in healthy donors. Study results and limitations: In a later analysis, HLA-associated beta chains showed higher expansion and lower generation probabilities than comparable chains.

Notes on this clone: The antigen is not known.

CDR3 length equals 12 residues. Germline trimming cut 3 bases from V and 10 bases from J; bases unmatched to any gene: 3. CDR1 and CDR2 from the germline V gene are SNHLY and FYNNEI. Amplification used 60 Vbeta primers and 13 Jbeta primers. This table comes from immunoSEQ multiplex PCR, and its TCRdb copy is limited to in-frame clones, with some not included. The repertoire has about 60,000 clones, around 87% of them found once; the top ten carry about 1.5%. The chain combines TRBV2 with TRBJ2-4, with 7 positions matching TRBD2. The clonotype originates from a young man in good health and CMV-seronegative. Sequenced material: PBMCs. In nucleotides, the CDR3 is TGTGCCAGCAGTGAGGCCGGGGGGATTCAGTACTTC. It encodes CASSEAGGIQYF. The full variable domain, rest sourced from reference TRBV2 and TRBJ2-4, is EPEVTQTPSHQVTQMGQEVILRCVPISNHLYFYWYRQILGQKVEFLVSFYNNEISEKSEIFDDQFSVERPDGSNFTLKIRSTKLEDSAMYFCASSEAGGIQYFGAGTRLSVL.